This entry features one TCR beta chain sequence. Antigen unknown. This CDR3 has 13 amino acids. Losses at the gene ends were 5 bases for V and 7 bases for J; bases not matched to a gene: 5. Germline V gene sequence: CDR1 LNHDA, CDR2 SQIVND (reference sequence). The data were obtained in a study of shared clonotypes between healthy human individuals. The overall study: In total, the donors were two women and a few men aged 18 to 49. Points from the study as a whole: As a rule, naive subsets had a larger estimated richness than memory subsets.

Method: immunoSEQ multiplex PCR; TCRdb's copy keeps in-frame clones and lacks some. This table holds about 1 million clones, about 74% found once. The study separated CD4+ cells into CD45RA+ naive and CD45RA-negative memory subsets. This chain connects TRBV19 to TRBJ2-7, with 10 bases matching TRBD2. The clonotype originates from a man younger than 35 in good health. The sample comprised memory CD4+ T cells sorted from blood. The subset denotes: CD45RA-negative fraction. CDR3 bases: TGTGCCAGTAGTCTTCTAGCGGGAGAGGAGCAGTACTTC. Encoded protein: CASSLLAGEEQYF.